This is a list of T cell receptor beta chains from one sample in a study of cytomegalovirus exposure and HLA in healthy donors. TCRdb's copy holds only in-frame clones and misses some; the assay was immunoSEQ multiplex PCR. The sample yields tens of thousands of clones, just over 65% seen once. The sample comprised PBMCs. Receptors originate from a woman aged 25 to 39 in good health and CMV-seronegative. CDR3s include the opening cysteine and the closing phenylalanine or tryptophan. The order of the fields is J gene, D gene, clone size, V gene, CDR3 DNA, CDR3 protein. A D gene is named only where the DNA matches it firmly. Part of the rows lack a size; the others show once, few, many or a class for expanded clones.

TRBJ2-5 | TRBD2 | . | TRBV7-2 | TGTGCCAGCAGCCTCCGGACTAGCGGGGGGCGGGGGGAGACCCAGTACTTC | CASSLRTSGGRGETQYF
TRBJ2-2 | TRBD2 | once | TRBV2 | TGTGCCAGCAGTGGCCAGGCGGGAGGCACCGGGGAGCTGTTTTTT | CASSGQAGGTGELFF
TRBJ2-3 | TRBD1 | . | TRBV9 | TGTGCCAGCAGCGCCGGGACAGGGCCTAGCACAGATACGCAGTATTTT | CASSAGTGPSTDTQYF
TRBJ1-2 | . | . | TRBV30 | TGTGCCTGGAGTATACAGAACTATGGCTACACCTTC | CAWSIQNYGYTF
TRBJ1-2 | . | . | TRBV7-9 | TGTGCCAGCAGTAGAGGAACCCCAGGGGCCAACTATGGCTACACCTTC | CASSRGTPGANYGYTF
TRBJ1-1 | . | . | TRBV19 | TGTGCCAGTAGTATGAGGCAGGGCAACAACACTGAAGCTTTCTTT | CASSMRQGNNTEAFF
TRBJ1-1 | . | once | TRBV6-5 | TGTGCCAGCAGTTACAGTAGCGTGAACACTGAAGCTTTCTTT | CASSYSSVNTEAFF
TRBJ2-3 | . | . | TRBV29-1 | TGCAGCGTTGAGGGACACGAGCCGGCAGCACCCACAGATACGCAGTATTTT | CSVEGHEPAAPTDTQYF
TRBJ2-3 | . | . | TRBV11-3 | TGTGCCAGCAGCCTACAGATCGGTACGCAGTATTTT | CASSLQIGTQYF
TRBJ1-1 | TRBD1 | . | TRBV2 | TGTGCCAGCATGGACAGGGCGTTGAACACTGAAGCTTTCTTT | CASMDRALNTEAFF
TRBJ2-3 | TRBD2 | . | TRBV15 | TGTGCCACGGGGGGGGTCCACACAGATACGCAGTATTTT | CATGGVHTDTQYF
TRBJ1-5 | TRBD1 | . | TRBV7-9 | TGTGCCAGCAGCTTAAGTGACAGGGTGAGGGATCAGCCCCAGCATTTT | CASSLSDRVRDQPQHF
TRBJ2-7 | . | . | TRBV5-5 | TGTGCCAGCAGCTTGGTAAGGTCCAGGGCCACCTACGAGCAGTACTTC | CASSLVRSRATYEQYF
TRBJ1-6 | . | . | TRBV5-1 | TGCGCCAGCAGTTTGCAACCGGGACAAGCTAATTCACCCCTCCACTTT | CASSLQPGQANSPLHF
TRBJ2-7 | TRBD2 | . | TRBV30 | TGTGCCTGGAGTCTCGGGACTAGCAGATTCTACGAGCAGTACTTC | CAWSLGTSRFYEQYF
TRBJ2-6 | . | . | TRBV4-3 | TGCGCCAGCAGCCAAGAACCGGTGAGCTCTGGGGCCAACGTCCTGACTTTC | CASSQEPVSSGANVLTF
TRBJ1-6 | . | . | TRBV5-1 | TGCGCCAGCAGCTTGCGACCTAGGACAGAGAAGAGCTCCTATAATTCACCCCTCCACTTT | CASSLRPRTEKSSYNSPLHF
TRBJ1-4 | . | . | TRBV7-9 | TGTGCCAGCAGCTTAGGGCAGGGGCCAAATGAAAAACTGTTTTTT | CASSLGQGPNEKLFF
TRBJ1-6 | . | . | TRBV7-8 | TGTGCCAGCAGCTTATCCAGTTACTATAATTCACCCCTCCACTTT | CASSLSSYYNSPLHF
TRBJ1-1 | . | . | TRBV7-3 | TGTGCCAGCAGCCGGGGGACGAACACTGAAGCTTTCTTT | CASSRGTNTEAFF
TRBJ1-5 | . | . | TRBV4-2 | TGTGCCAGCAGCCAAGATGGAGGCAGGGGTTCGGAGCCCCAGCATTTT | CASSQDGGRGSEPQHF
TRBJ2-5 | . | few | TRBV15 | TGTGCCACCAGCATATCTCGGGGGGCAGGAGAGACCCAGTACTTC | CATSISRGAGETQYF
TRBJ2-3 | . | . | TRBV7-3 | TGTGCCAGCAGCCCGGACTTCGGCACAGATACGCAGTATTTT | CASSPDFGTDTQYF
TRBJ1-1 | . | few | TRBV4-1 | TGCGCCAGCAGCCTGGGGTCCGGGGTCGGTCCCGAAGCTTTCTTT | CASSLGSGVGPEAFF
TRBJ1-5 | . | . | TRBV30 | TGTGCCTGGAGTGTAGGCCAGGGCAATCAGCCCCAGCATTTT | CAWSVGQGNQPQHF
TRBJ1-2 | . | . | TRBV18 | TGTGCCAGCTCACCACCCACCGCCGAAGGGAGTGGCTACACCTTC | CASSPPTAEGSGYTF
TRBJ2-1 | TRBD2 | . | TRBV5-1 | TGCGCCAGCCGACCCTCTTCAGCGGGATTATTATACAATGAGCAGTTCTTC | CASRPSSAGLLYNEQFF
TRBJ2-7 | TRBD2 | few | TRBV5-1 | TGCGCCAGCAGCCACCAGACTAGCGGGGGGGCCGGTCCTAAAAACGAGCAGTACTTC | CASSHQTSGGAGPKNEQYF
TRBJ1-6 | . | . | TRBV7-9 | TGTGCCAGCAGCCAATCCCCAGGGGCACCCCTCCACTTT | CASSQSPGAPLHF
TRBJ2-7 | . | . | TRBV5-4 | TGTGCCAGCAGTCAAGGCGGGCGATCCTACGAGCAGTACTTC | CASSQGGRSYEQYF
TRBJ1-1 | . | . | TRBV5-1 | TGCGCCAGCAGCTTGGAGGTGGGCGAGCTCCCGAACACTGAAGCTTTCTTT | CASSLEVGELPNTEAFF
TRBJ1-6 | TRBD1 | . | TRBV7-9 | TGTGCCAGCAGTTTCCGGGACAGGGATTATTCACCCCTCCACTTT | CASSFRDRDYSPLHF
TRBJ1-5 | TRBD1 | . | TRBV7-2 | TGTGCCAGCAGTTGGGGACAGCCCGGCTGGGGGAAAAATCAGCCCCAGCATTTT | CASSWGQPGWGKNQPQHF
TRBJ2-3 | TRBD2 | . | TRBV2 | TGTGCCAGCAATGGACTAGTGAGCACAGATACGCAGTATTTT | CASNGLVSTDTQYF
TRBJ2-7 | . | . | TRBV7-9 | TGTGCCAGCAGCTGGGTGATTCAGGGGTCCTACGAGCAGTACTTC | CASSWVIQGSYEQYF
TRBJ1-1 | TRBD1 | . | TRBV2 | TGTGCCAGCAGTGACCCGCGACAGGGATACACTGAAGCTTTCTTT | CASSDPRQGYTEAFF
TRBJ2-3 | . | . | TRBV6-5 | TGTGCCAGCAGGGTTGACAGTACAGATACGCAGTATTTT | CASRVDSTDTQYF
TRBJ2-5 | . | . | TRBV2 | TGTGCCAGCAGTGAAGATAATGAGACCCAGTACTTC | CASSEDNETQYF
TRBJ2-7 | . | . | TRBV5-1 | TGCGCCAGCAGCTTGGACAGGGCGGTCAGGGCATACGAGCAGTACTTC | CASSLDRAVRAYEQYF
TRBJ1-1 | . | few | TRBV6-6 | TGTGCCAGCAGTTATTCAGCGAACTCCCTCATCTTGGCTTTCTTT | CASSYSANSLILAFF
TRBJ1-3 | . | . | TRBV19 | TGTGCCAGTTTAAGGAGCTCTGGAAACACCATATATTTT | CASLRSSGNTIYF
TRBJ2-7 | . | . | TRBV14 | TGTGCCAGCAGCCAAGATCTGGGCAGCCACGAGCAGTACTTC | CASSQDLGSHEQYF
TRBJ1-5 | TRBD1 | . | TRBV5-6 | TGTGCCAGCAGCCTTCAGGGGGCAGTTCGGCCCCAGCATTTT | CASSLQGAVRPQHF
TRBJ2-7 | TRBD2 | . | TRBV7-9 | TGTGCCAGCAGCGCGCGGACTAGTATATTCTCCGAGCAGTACTTC | CASSARTSIFSEQYF
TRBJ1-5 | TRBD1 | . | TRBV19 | TGTGCCAGTAGTATAGTGGGGGCAGGGGGGTTAGTTTCGAATAGCGGCAATCAGCCCCAGCATTTT | CASSIVGAGGLVSNSGNQPQHF
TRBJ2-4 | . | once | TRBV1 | TGCACCAGCAGCCCCACCGGGGTAGCCAAAAACATTCAGTACTTC | CTSSPTGVAKNIQYF
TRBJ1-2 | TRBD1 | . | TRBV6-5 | TGTGCCAGCAAAGGCAGGGGGCGATGGGGAGGCTACACCTTC | CASKGRGRWGGYTF
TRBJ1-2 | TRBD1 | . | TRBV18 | TGTGCCAGCTCACCCGGGACAGGGACTGGCTACACCTTC | CASSPGTGTGYTF
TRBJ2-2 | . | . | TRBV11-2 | TGTGCCAGCAGCTTTACGGGGACCGGGGAGCTGTTTTTT | CASSFTGTGELFF
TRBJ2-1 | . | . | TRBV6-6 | TGTGCCAGCAGTTACGGGCAGGAGCAGTTCTTC | CASSYGQEQFF